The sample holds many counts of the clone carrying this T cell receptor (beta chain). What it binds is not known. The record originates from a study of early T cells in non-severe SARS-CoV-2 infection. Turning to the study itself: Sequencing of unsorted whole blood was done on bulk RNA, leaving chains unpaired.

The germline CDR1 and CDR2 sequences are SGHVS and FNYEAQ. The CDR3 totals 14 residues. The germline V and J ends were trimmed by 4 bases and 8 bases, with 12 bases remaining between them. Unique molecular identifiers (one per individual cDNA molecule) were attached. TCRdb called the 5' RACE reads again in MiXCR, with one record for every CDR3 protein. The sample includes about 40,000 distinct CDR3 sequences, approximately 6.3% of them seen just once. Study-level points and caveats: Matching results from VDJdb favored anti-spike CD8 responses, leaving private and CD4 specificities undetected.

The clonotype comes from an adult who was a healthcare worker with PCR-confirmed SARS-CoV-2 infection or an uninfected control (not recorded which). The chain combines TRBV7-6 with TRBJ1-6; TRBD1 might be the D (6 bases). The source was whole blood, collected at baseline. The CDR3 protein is CASSSPEGDSPLHF. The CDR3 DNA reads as TGTGCCAGCAGCTCCCCGGAGGGGGATTCACCCCTCCACTTT.